This TCR beta chain was recovered during a study of control samples from healthy donors and cancer patients (dated by TCRdb to 2018 to 2020). Spanning cysteine to phenylalanine, the CDR3 consists of 17 amino acids. Only the CDR3 portion is preserved as DNA: 51 bases, with reading frame beginning at the first base. Libraries were built with the immunoSEQ multiplex PCR assay. Held by TCRdb, this immuneACCESS table contains in-frame sequences only and omits some clones. Under half of the omission traces to an unresolved V gene where checked; the cause of the rest is unknown. The sample table records about 59,000 clones; about 92% of these occur just once. The ten largest clones capture roughly 1.6% of the sample. On this clone itself: What antigen it recognizes has not been identified. There are no base qualities to consult, and no much larger clone falls within one base.

This TCR was sampled from a middle-aged man with colorectal cancer. Sequenced sample: PBMCs. This sequence uses TRBV1 and TRBJ2-3. TRBV1 is marked as a pseudogene. For the CDR3, the sequence is CTSPSYRGHECTDTQYF. The DNA is TGCACCAGCCCCTCATACCGGGGCCACGAGTGCACAGATACGCAGTATTTT.